The 11 T cell receptor beta chains below were found in one sample sequenced in a study of stem cell transplantation in POMP-related autoinflammatory disease. Clones were sequenced by immunoSEQ multiplex PCR, and TCRdb holds only the in-frame ones, with some missing. Among about 4,900 clones listed, roughly 90% were seen once. Sequences were derived from CD8+ T cells from PBMCs, sampled after stem cell transplantation. All receptors derive from a human patient with POMP-related autoinflammation and immune dysregulation (PRAID). Some of the T cells may derive from the graft donor.

This clone was seen a single time. The J gene is TRBJ2-7, the V gene TRBV6-5, with TRBD1 matching 7 bases. The CDR3 has 14 residues. The germline V gene has CDR1 MNHEY and CDR2 SVGAGI. Unmatched junction bases numbered 6, after V lost 7 bases and J lost 0 bases. The DNA of the CDR3 is TGTGCCAGCAAATTGGGACAGTTCTCCTACGAGCAGTACTTC. The encoded protein is CASKLGQFSYEQYF.

The chain couples TRBV12-3 or TRBV12-4 to TRBJ2-7; the D gene could be TRBD1 or TRBD2 (5 bases each). The ends were cut back, 5 bases at V and 2 bases at J, with 10 bases in the middle. The CDR3 covers 13 residues. CDR3 DNA: TGTGCCAGCAGTGAAGGGACGGCCTACGAGCAGTACTTC. Encoded protein: CASSEGTAYEQYF.

Here the CDR3 DNA reads TGTGCCAGTAGTGACGGCTATGGCTACACCTTC. Its protein product is CASSDGYGYTF. This chain links TRBV19 with TRBJ1-2; no definite D call. V was clipped by 5 bases and J by 4 bases, with 5 bases between them. This CDR3 is 11 amino acids long. CDR1 LNHDA and CDR2 SQIVND come from the germline V gene (reference sequence). Based on the CDR3 plus reference TRBV19 and TRBJ1-2, the full variable domain is DGGITQSPKYLFRKEGQNVTLSCEQNLNHDAMYWYRQDPGQGLRLIYYSQIVNDFQKGDIAEGYSVSREKKESFPLTVTSAQKNPTAFYLCASSDGYGYTFGSGTRLTVV.

The chain recombines TRBV10-2 with TRBJ2-7; the D is unclear. The germline gives CDR1 WSHSY, CDR2 SAAADI. The CDR3 totals 11 residues. V was pared by 7 bases and J by 4 bases, with 8 bases between. Here the CDR3 DNA reads TGCGCCAGCAAGAGTGGTTACGAGCAGTACTTC. Protein product: CASKSGYEQYF.

This clone has just a few counts. V usage is TRBV7-3 and J usage is TRBJ2-3; D remains ambiguous. The germline V and J ends were trimmed by 5 bases and 2 bases, with 5 bases remaining between them. This CDR3 has 12 amino acids. Germline V CDR1 and CDR2: SGHTA, FQGTGA. CDR3 nucleotides: TGTGCCAGCAGCCCCGACACAGATACGCAGTATTTT. This encodes CASSPDTDTQYF. Full variable domain (remainder filled in from reference TRBV7-3 and TRBJ2-3): GAGVSQTPSNKVTEKGKYVELRCDPISGHTALYWYRQSLGQGPEFLIYFQGTGAADDSGLPNDRFFAVRPEGSVSTLKIQRTERGDSAVYLCASSPDTDTQYFGPGTRLTVL.

The chain recombines TRBV29-1 with TRBJ2-7; 8 bases agree with TRBD2. The CDR3 is 13 residues long. V lost 5 bases and J lost 2; bases outside the gene matches: 5. In germline, CDR1 is SQVTM, CDR2 ANQGSEA. CDR3 region: CSVPSGSTYEQYF. Written as DNA, the CDR3 is TGCAGCGTTCCAAGCGGGAGCACCTACGAGCAGTACTTC.

The rearrangement joins TRBV30 to TRBJ1-1; 9 bases align to TRBD1. This CDR3 region has 12 residues. The trim removed 7 bases at V and 2 bases at J, leaving 2 bases unmatched. Germline lookup yields CDR1 GTSNPN and CDR2 SVGIG (reference sequence). CDR3: CALDRGNTEAFF. In DNA form, the CDR3 reads TGTGCCTTGGACAGGGGTAACACTGAAGCTTTCTTT.

The V gene is TRBV27, the J gene TRBJ2-3; 10 bases line up with TRBD2. The germline V gene has CDR1 MNHEY and CDR2 SMNVEV (reference sequence). This CDR3 has 19 amino acids. Trimming cost V 0 bases and J 8 bases; bases outside gene matches: 17. CDR3 amino acids: CASSLSPPLAGGKPSTQYF. CDR3 bases: TGTGCCAGCAGTTTATCGCCTCCATTAGCGGGAGGAAAGCCTAGTACGCAGTATTTT.

The chain links TRBV15 to TRBJ1-5, with 8 nucleotides matching TRBD1. CDR1 and CDR2 from the germline V gene are LNHNV and YYDKDF (reference sequence). J lost 7 bases, V lost 1 base, and 3 bases had no gene match. The CDR3 contains 14 residues. This CDR3 is CATSRGTGNQPQHF. In DNA form, the CDR3 reads TGTGCCACCAGCAGAGGGACAGGGAACCAGCCCCAGCATTTT.

This clone has a single count. The chain links TRBV7-3 to TRBJ2-1, with TRBD2 matching 8 bases. Germline V gene sequence: CDR1 SGHTA, CDR2 FQGTGA. V lost 4 bases to trimming and J lost 8 bases; unmatched junction nucleotides: 7. The CDR3 totals 14 residues. Here the CDR3 reads CASSSVAGRDEQFF. The CDR3 DNA reads TGTGCCAGCAGCTCCGTAGCGGGACGCGATGAGCAGTTCTTC.

CDR3 amino acids: CASSQRDRDHQPQHF. The CDR3, as DNA: TGTGCCAGCAGCCAACGAGACAGGGATCATCAGCCCCAGCATTTT. The rearrangement uses TRBV4-2 and TRBJ1-5, with 7 positions matching TRBD1. V dropped 2 bases and J dropped 5; count of bases not matched to a gene: 6. The CDR3 length is 15 residues. Germline V CDR1 and CDR2: LGHNA, YNFKEQ.